The 32 T cell receptor beta chains in this list originate from one sample, sequenced in a study of PD-1 blockade in classical Hodgkin lymphoma (TCRdb year 2020). What the time point label conveys for this sample: newly diagnosed, previously untreated cHL patient sample. Magnetic negative selection with a Miltenyi CD4+ T cell isolation kit was used to purify CD4+ T cells from thawed PBMCs. The library was obtained by the immunoSEQ multiplex PCR assay. TCRdb took this table from immuneACCESS and kept in-frame rearrangements with V and J called. Such tables lack part of the clones; where checked against another copy, unresolved V genes explain under half of the gap, and the rest is unexplained. This sample holds 25,000 to 30,000 clones; more than 80% were observed only once. Together, the top ten hold more than 0.35% of the sample. Sample: CD4+ T cells from blood. The receptors shown here come from a human donor with classical Hodgkin lymphoma.

J is TRBJ2-7 and V is TRBV6-6; 9 bases line up with TRBD1. The junction had 8 bases not matched to a gene; V was cut back by 2 bases and J by 3 bases. Per germline, CDR1 MNHNY and CDR2 SVGAGI (reference sequence). The CDR3 is made up of 16 amino acids. The CDR3 protein is CASSYVPGQGLYEQYF. The CDR3 nucleotides are TGTGCCAGCAGTTACGTTCCGGGACAGGGACTCTACGAGCAGTACTTC.

The CDR3 reads CASSPPSVDTQYF. Here the CDR3 DNA reads TGTGCCAGCTCACCACCTTCGGTAGATACGCAGTATTTT. The V call is TRBV18, the J call TRBJ2-3; D not certain. Per germline, CDR1 KGHSH and CDR2 LQKENI. The CDR3 extends over 13 amino acids. The V end lost 0 bases, the J end lost 5 bases, and 6 bases lay between the germline ends.

The chain recombines TRBV7-2 with TRBJ2-7; 10 bases fit TRBD2. The CDR3 has 15 residues. With V trimmed by 3 bases and J by 5 bases, 7 bases remained unmatched. Per germline, CDR1 SGHTA and CDR2 FQGNSA. As DNA, the CDR3 is TGTGCCAGCAGCTTCGCTAGCGGGAGAGGGGACGAGCAGTACTTC. Amino acids: CASSFASGRGDEQYF.

The chain is built from TRBV6-5 and TRBJ1-1; D perhaps matches TRBD1 (6 bases). V lost 0 bases and J lost 10, with 9 bases in between. Germline V gene data show CDR1 as MNHEY and CDR2 as SVGAGI. This CDR3 comprises 12 residues. CDR3: CASSYSRGVAFF. CDR3 bases: TGTGCCAGCAGTTACTCGAGGGGGGTAGCTTTCTTT.

This chain connects TRBV5-4 to TRBJ1-6; D not resolved. Germline lookup yields CDR1 SGHNT and CDR2 YYREEE (reference sequence). The CDR3 totals 13 residues. Trimming stripped 5 bases from V and 9 bases from J, with 12 bases between. The CDR3 nucleotides are TGTGCCAGCAGAGCGGAGTTTGGTTCACCCCTCCACTTT. Translation: CASRAEFGSPLHF.

The count of this clone is one. The CDR3 nucleotides are TGTGCCAGTAGTATAGAACTTCAGTATGGCTACACCTTC. It yields the protein CASSIELQYGYTF. The gene calls are TRBV19 and TRBJ1-2, with D unclear. Germline-derived CDR1 and CDR2 are LNHDA and SQIVND (reference sequence). The CDR3 runs 13 residues. V was clipped by 0 bases and J by 5 bases, with 7 bases between them.

This rearrangement joins TRBV7-2 to TRBJ2-7; D gene uncertain. CDR1 SGHTA and CDR2 FQGNSA come from the germline V gene. CDR3 length: 15 residues. Trimming took 2 bases from V and 1 from J, leaving 12 bases between them. The DNA for the CDR3 is TGTGCCAGCAGCTTATTGGGTGATAGGTCCTACGAGCAGTACTTC. Its protein is CASSLLGDRSYEQYF.

The chain uses TRBV7-6 and TRBJ2-7; 9 nucleotides align to TRBD2. The trim removed 0 bases at V and 2 bases at J, leaving 5 bases unmatched. The CDR3 covers 16 residues. Germline CDR1 is SGHVS and CDR2 is FNYEAQ. The CDR3 DNA sequence: TGTGCCAGCAGCTTAGCATCTAGCGGGGTTACCTACGAGCAGTACTTC. Translation: CASSLASSGVTYEQYF.

The CDR3, as DNA: TGTGCCAGCTCACCACGGCTAGCGGGAGATGTAGATACGCAGTATTTT. Its protein product is CASSPRLAGDVDTQYF. The rearrangement uses TRBV18 and TRBJ2-3, with TRBD2 matching 10 bases. The J segment lost 5 bases and the V segment lost 1 base, leaving 6 bases of the junction unmatched. The CDR3 is 16 residues long. Germline V gene lookup returns CDR1 KGHSH and CDR2 LQKENI. Looking up the rest from reference TRBV18 and TRBJ2-3 gives the full variable domain: NAGVMQNPRHLVRRRGQEARLRCSPMKGHSHVYWYRQLPEEGLKFMVYLQKENIIDESGMPKERFSAEFPKEGPSILRIQQVVRGDSAAYFCASSPRLAGDVDTQYFGPGTRLTVL.

This clone occurred once. The chain uses TRBV18 and TRBJ2-2; no reliable D call. The CDR3 totals 13 residues. Germline V lookup: CDR1 KGHSH, CDR2 LQKENI. V was trimmed by 5 bases and J by 0 bases, leaving 4 bases between them. CDR3 sequence: CASSTSNTGELFF. Written as DNA, the CDR3 is TGTGCCAGCTCAACCTCGAACACCGGGGAGCTGTTTTTT.

Here the CDR3 DNA reads TGTGCCAGCAGTTACTCGACTCTAGGTATCTATGAGCAGTTCTTC. It codes for CASSYSTLGIYEQFF. The rearrangement joins TRBV6-6 to TRBJ2-1; D gene ambiguous. The length of the CDR3 is 15 residues. The V gene's germline CDR1 is MNHNY and CDR2 SVGAGI (reference sequence). The V end was cut by 0 bases, the J end by 8 bases, with 14 bases between.

This clone was recorded only once. The chain couples TRBV27 to TRBJ2-1, with D perhaps being TRBD1 or TRBD2 (6 bases each). The CDR3 is 15 amino acids. CDR1 and CDR2 from the germline V gene are MNHEY and SMNVEV (reference sequence). Trimming took 6 bases from V and 6 from J, leaving 18 bases between them. CDR3 coding DNA: TGTGCCAGCAGCAGGGGAGGCCCCCCGGTCAATGAGCAGTTCTTC. This sequence encodes CASSRGGPPVNEQFF.

This chain connects TRBV29-1 to TRBJ2-1; tentative D call: TRBD2 (6 bases). The CDR3 is 15 amino acids. V was clipped by 4 bases and J by 1 base, with 14 bases between them. Germline loops: CDR1 SQVTM, CDR2 ANQGSEA. This CDR3 reads CSVARVADSYNEQFF. The CDR3, as DNA: TGCAGCGTTGCCCGGGTAGCGGATTCCTACAATGAGCAGTTCTTC.

The CDR3 loop is CASTARQGRGYGYTF. CDR3 DNA sequence: TGTGCCAGCACAGCCCGACAGGGGAGGGGATATGGCTACACCTTC. The chain recombines TRBV6-5 with TRBJ1-2; 8 bases are a match to TRBD1. Germline V gene data show CDR1 as MNHEY and CDR2 as SVGAGI. V was pared by 7 bases and J by 5 bases, with 12 bases of the junction left unmatched. The CDR3 consists of 15 residues.

This chain uses TRBV28 with TRBJ1-1, with a tentative D call TRBD1 (5 bases). The CDR3 covers 14 residues. The V end was cut by 8 bases, the J end by 0 bases, with 13 bases between. Germline assignment: CDR1 MDHEN and CDR2 SYDVKM. CDR3 sequence: CASYMGGVNTEAFF. CDR3 bases: TGTGCCAGCTATATGGGGGGAGTGAACACTGAAGCTTTCTTT.

This clone was counted only a few times. The rearrangement uses TRBV6-1 and TRBJ2-3; D is ambiguous. Per germline, CDR1 MNHNS and CDR2 SASEGT. The V and J ends lost 4 bases and 0 bases respectively, with 11 bases between them. This CDR3 contains 15 residues. The CDR3 loop reads CASSGPPVSTDTQYF. CDR3 in DNA: TGTGCCAGCAGTGGCCCCCCAGTGAGCACAGATACGCAGTATTTT.

V and J are TRBV7-2 and TRBJ2-6; D is unclear. Per germline, CDR1 SGHTA and CDR2 FQGNSA. V shed 5 bases and J shed 4 bases, with 12 bases lying between them. This CDR3 has 15 residues. CDR3: CASSIQRGGANVLTF. The CDR3 bases are TGTGCCAGCAGCATCCAACGAGGAGGGGCCAACGTCCTGACTTTC.

This sequence joins TRBV30 and TRBJ1-5, with D perhaps TRBD1 (5 bases). CDR3 length equals 15 residues. Germline CDR1 is GTSNPN and CDR2 is SVGIG (reference sequence). V lost 4 bases and J lost 1, with 14 bases in between. DNA of the CDR3: TGTGCCTGGAACCTCGGGGGGGTAAGCAATCAGCCCCAGCATTTT. It translates to CAWNLGGVSNQPQHF. Complete variable domain (other parts from reference TRBV30 and TRBJ1-5): SQTIHQWPATLVQPVGSPLSLECTVEGTSNPNLYWYRQAAGRGLQLLFYSVGIGQISSEVPQNLSASRPQDRQFILSSKKLLLSDSGFYLCAWNLGGVSNQPQHFGDGTRLSIL.

V and J are TRBV9 and TRBJ2-5, with 8 positions matching TRBD1. The germline V gene has CDR1 SGDLS and CDR2 YYNGEE. V gave up 4 bases and J gave up 2 bases; unmatched junction bases: 7. The CDR3 has 15 residues. The CDR3 sequence is CASSLRDRTQETQYF. The CDR3 DNA is TGTGCCAGCAGCTTACGGGACAGGACGCAAGAGACCCAGTACTTC.

This clone was seen more than once but under ten times. The chain joins TRBV25-1 to TRBJ1-2; unclear D gene. V shed 3 bases and J shed 6 bases, with 8 bases lying between them. Germline V gene data show CDR1 as MGHDK and CDR2 as SYGVNS. The CDR3 covers 12 residues. For the CDR3, the DNA is TGTGCCAGCAGTGATCCCCCGGATGGCTACACCTTC. Translated, it gives CASSDPPDGYTF.

The sample holds one count of this clone. This rearrangement joins TRBV7-2 to TRBJ2-7; 8 positions agree with TRBD1. Germline trimming cut 5 bases from V and 2 bases from J; bases unmatched to any gene: 8. Germline CDR1 reads SGHTA; CDR2 reads FQGNSA. The CDR3 is 15 amino acids. The CDR3 DNA is TGTGCCAGCAGCCCTGACAGGGGTATCCCCTACGAGCAGTACTTC. This gives the protein CASSPDRGIPYEQYF. The variable domain in full, with the rest retrieved from reference TRBV7-2 and TRBJ2-7, is GAGVSQSPSNKVTEKGKDVELRCDPISGHTALYWYRQSLGQGLEFLIYFQGNSAPDKSGLPSDRFSAERTGGSVSTLTIQRTQQEDSAVYLCASSPDRGIPYEQYFGPGTRLTVT.

The CDR3 nucleotides read TGTGCCAGCAGCTTAGCAGGATCCAGGGGGCGGCACGAGCAGTACTTC. Its translation: CASSLAGSRGRHEQYF. The chain joins TRBV5-4 to TRBJ2-7; 8 bases agree with TRBD1. Germline V lookup: CDR1 SGHNT, CDR2 YYREEE (reference sequence). Trimming took 2 bases from V and 5 from J; bases not matched to a gene: 12. This CDR3 is built from 16 residues.

V gene TRBV2 combines with J gene TRBJ2-1, with 7 positions matching TRBD2. CDR1 and CDR2 from the germline V gene are SNHLY and FYNNEI. This CDR3 is built from 16 residues. The ends lost 2 bases at V and 7 bases at J; junction bases unmatched: 11. The CDR3 region has the DNA TGTGCCAGCAGTGAATGGTCTAGCGGTAGAGGGAATGAGCAGTTCTTC. Its protein is CASSEWSSGRGNEQFF.

This clone was counted a single time. The V gene is TRBV5-4, the J gene TRBJ2-1, with TRBD1 matching over 7 bases. This CDR3 has 14 residues. V dropped 1 base and J dropped 6; count of bases not matched to a gene: 4. Germline loops: CDR1 SGHNT, CDR2 YYREEE (reference sequence). The CDR3 protein is CASSLPKGANEQFF. The DNA of the CDR3 is TGTGCCAGCAGCTTGCCCAAGGGGGCCAATGAGCAGTTCTTC.

The chain recombines TRBV19 with TRBJ2-1, with 10 bases matching TRBD1. CDR3 length: 14 residues. Germline loops: CDR1 LNHDA, CDR2 SQIVND (reference sequence). Losses at the gene ends were 3 bases for V and 8 bases for J; bases not matched to a gene: 4. The CDR3 is CASSMGTGVDEQFF. The DNA for the CDR3 is TGTGCCAGTAGTATGGGGACAGGGGTGGATGAGCAGTTCTTC. Drawing the rest from reference TRBV19 and TRBJ2-1, the complete variable domain is DGGITQSPKYLFRKEGQNVTLSCEQNLNHDAMYWYRQDPGQGLRLIYYSQIVNDFQKGDIAEGYSVSREKKESFPLTVTSAQKNPTAFYLCASSMGTGVDEQFFGPGTRLTVL.

This clone has just a few counts. The J gene is TRBJ2-7, the V gene TRBV11-2, with no clear D. This CDR3 is 14 amino acids long. From germline, CDR1 is SGHAT and CDR2 FQNNGV. V lost 1 base to trimming and J lost 2 bases, with 9 bases between them. Here the CDR3 reads CASSLVLPPYEQYF. The CDR3 DNA reads as TGTGCCAGCAGCTTAGTACTACCTCCCTACGAGCAGTACTTC.

This clone was picked up one time. The chain is built from TRBV28 and TRBJ1-1; no clear D gene. The V gene lost 6 bases and the J gene lost 0 bases, with 17 bases spanning the gap. The germline V gene encodes CDR1 MDHEN and CDR2 SYDVKM. There are 16 residues in the CDR3. The DNA of the CDR3 is TGTGCCAGCAGATTCCGGATACGAAAGATGAACACTGAAGCTTTCTTT. Protein product: CASRFRIRKMNTEAFF.

The chain carries TRBV18 and TRBJ1-1; no reliable D call. Between the trimmed V and J ends, which lost 1 base and 4 bases, there was a span of 13 bases. The germline gives CDR1 KGHSH, CDR2 LQKENI. CDR3 length: 15 residues. The CDR3 reads CASSPQGGGGTEAFF. CDR3 bases: TGTGCCAGCTCACCACAGGGAGGAGGTGGCACTGAAGCTTTCTTT.

The chain recombines TRBV7-3 with TRBJ2-2, with unresolved D. Germline V gives CDR1 SGHTA, CDR2 FQGTGA. This CDR3 has 15 residues. Trimming removed 0 bases at V and 6 bases at J, with 11 bases between. CDR3 protein: CASSLTAPSSGELFF. CDR3 bases: TGTGCCAGCAGCTTAACGGCTCCTTCTTCCGGGGAGCTGTTTTTT.

This chain uses TRBV7-2 with TRBJ2-3; 11 nucleotides align to TRBD2. The CDR3 extends over 15 amino acids. Germline-derived CDR1 and CDR2 are SGHTA and FQGNSA. The J segment lost 3 bases and the V segment lost 6 bases, leaving 5 bases of the junction unmatched. Here the CDR3 reads CASSPLAGATDTQYF. The CDR3 coding sequence is TGTGCCAGCAGTCCACTAGCGGGAGCGACAGATACGCAGTATTTT.

V is TRBV5-4 and J is TRBJ2-3; TRBD1 is a possible D gene (5 bases). The ends were cut back, 4 bases at V and 0 bases at J, with 9 bases in the middle. Germline V gene data show CDR1 as SGHNT and CDR2 as YYREEE (reference sequence). This CDR3 has 14 amino acids. CDR3 amino acids: CASSTRQSTDTQYF. The DNA of the CDR3 is TGTGCCAGCAGCACCCGACAGAGCACAGATACGCAGTATTTT.

The V and J genes are TRBV9 and TRBJ1-3; D may be TRBD1 (5 bases). Germline CDR1 and CDR2: SGDLS and YYNGEE. The V end lost 0 bases, the J end lost 0 bases, and 10 bases lay between the germline ends. This CDR3 contains 16 residues. The CDR3, as DNA: TGTGCCAGCAGCGTAGGTGGGGCTGGCTCTGGAAACACCATATATTTT. It codes for CASSVGGAGSGNTIYF.